What follows are 2 T cell receptor beta chains derived from one specimen sequenced in a study of shared clonotypes between healthy human individuals. The naive CD8 population came from CD45RO-negative cells selected for CCR7, without terminally differentiated effector memory CD45RA+ cells. Sequenced by immunoSEQ multiplex PCR; TCRdb stores in-frame clones only, minus some. The sample yields roughly 590,000 clones, just under 97% seen once. Material: naive CD8+ T cells sorted from blood. The receptors originated from a woman between 25 and 40 years old in good health.

The chain has TRBV27 and TRBJ2-3; TRBD2 matches at 8 bases. V lost 5 bases to trimming and J lost 0 bases; unmatched junction nucleotides: 7. CDR1 is MNHEY and CDR2 is SMNVEV in the germline V gene (reference sequence). The CDR3 is 16 amino acids. In DNA form, the CDR3 reads TGTGCCAGCAGTAAAAGGACTAGCACTAGCACAGATACGCAGTATTTT. Translation: CASSKRTSTSTDTQYF.

This chain uses TRBV27 with TRBJ2-1, with 7 bases aligning to TRBD1. CDR3 length equals 17 residues. Germline V gene lookup returns CDR1 MNHEY and CDR2 SMNVEV (reference sequence). V shed 1 base and J 0 bases; nucleotides not matched to a gene: 6. In nucleotides, the CDR3 is TGTGCCAGCAGTTTATTCCCGGGACAGCACTCCTACAATGAGCAGTTCTTC. Protein product: CASSLFPGQHSYNEQFF.